Below, one TCR beta chain is given with its context. As handled by the study authors: Reference gene primer amplification yielded estimated nucleated cell counts. This table comes from immunoSEQ multiplex PCR, and its TCRdb copy is limited to in-frame clones, with some not included. That table supplies the V and J calls and clone size; D and trimming were determined from the DNA. The sample records about 91,000 clones, 88% being singletons. These data originate in a study of blood T cell repertoires in COVID-19. Turning to the study itself: The origin of the acute and convalescent COVID-19 samples was the United States, Italy and Spain. Sample material is recorded as cDNA or gDNA derived from T cells, B-cell-depleted T cells, or PBMCs.

The trim removed 4 bases at V and 2 bases at J, leaving 12 bases unmatched. Germline CDR1 is SGDLS and CDR2 is YYNGEE. CDR3 size: 18 residues. Sequencing used peripheral blood. The J gene is TRBJ1-4, the V gene TRBV9; 9 bases fit TRBD1. The receptor was isolated from a woman older than 75 with active COVID-19. CDR3 in amino acids: CASSIEEQGATTNEKLFF. CDR3 nucleotides: TGTGCCAGCAGCATAGAAGAACAGGGGGCGACGACTAATGAAAAACTGTTTTTT. Full variable domain (outside the CDR3, taken from reference TRBV9 and TRBJ1-4): DSGVTQTPKHLITATGQRVTLRCSPRSGDLSVYWYQQSLDQGLQFLIQYYNGEERAKGNILERFSAQQFPDLHSELNLSSLELGDSALYFCASSIEEQGATTNEKLFFGSGTQLSVL.